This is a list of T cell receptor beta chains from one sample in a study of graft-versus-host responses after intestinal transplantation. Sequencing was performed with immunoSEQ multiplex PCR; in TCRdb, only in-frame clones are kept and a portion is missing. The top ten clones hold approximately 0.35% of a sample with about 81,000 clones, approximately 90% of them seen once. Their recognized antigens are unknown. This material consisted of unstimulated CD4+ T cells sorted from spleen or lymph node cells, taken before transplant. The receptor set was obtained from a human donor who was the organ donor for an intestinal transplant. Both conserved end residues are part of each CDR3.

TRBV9 CASSTSGGTGTYEQYF
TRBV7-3 CASSLAGPGTDTQYF
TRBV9 CASSFRGGYTF
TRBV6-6 CASRGASDEKLFF
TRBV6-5 CASSYLSSYNEQFF
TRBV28 CASSVGQGGNTIYF
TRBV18 CASTPRQGTAGELFF
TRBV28 CASSPWTGWLYGYTF
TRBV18 CASSPGLRYNEQFF
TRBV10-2 CASSEMARVNSPLHF
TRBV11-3 CASSQPGQDSYEQYF
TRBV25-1 CASSPSGVRTEAFF
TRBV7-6 CASRTGGQETQYF
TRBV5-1 CASSTDYRNYGYTF
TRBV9 CASSGVPGLKEYNGQFF
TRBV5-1 CASSPGTGSYGYTF
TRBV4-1 CASSQRTGGVTEAFF
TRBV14 CASSQERFTSSTGELFF
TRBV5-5 CASTRGGRSNEKLFF
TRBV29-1 CSVDSGHRYEQYF
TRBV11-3 CASSLGRAEAFF
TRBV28 CASSLSGARTEAFF
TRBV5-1 CASSPRAGVGQMGTEAFF
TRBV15 CATSRAGASNYGYTF
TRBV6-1 CASSRSSYNSPLHF
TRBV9 CASSVLPGPNEQFF
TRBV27 CASSLSYGGGELFF
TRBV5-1 CASSPSRGTSLISYEQYF
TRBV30 CAWSRQRSTEAFF
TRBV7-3 CASSLRTGIVHNEQFF
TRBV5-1 CASSSTTRTPIYEQYF
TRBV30 CAWSDQRVFGRRSGNTIYF
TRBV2 CASNPDSYGYTF
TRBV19 CASSILAEIHGYTF
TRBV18 CASSPRIGAGSGTEAFF
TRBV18 CASSPPQRGGITDTQYF
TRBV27 CASRGQGLGNSPLHF
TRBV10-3 CAISPGLAYEQYF
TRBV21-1 CASSKGQGYNEQFF
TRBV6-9 CASSPSGQYQETQYF
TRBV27 CASSLGTGLSYEQYF
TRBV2 CASSQSLRGGIQYF
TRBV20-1 CSASSCEQYF
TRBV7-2 CASSRTGTGPYEQYF
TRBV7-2 CASSFGSRRVGEKLFF
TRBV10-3 CATRPSLAGRVMAYEQYF
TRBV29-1 CSVDGSSSYNEQFF
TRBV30 CAWSHNEQYF
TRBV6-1 CASSESARREQYF
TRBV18 CASSIGQGVTEAFF
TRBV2 CASRGTSGTSNTQYF
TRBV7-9 CASSFIQGVETQYF
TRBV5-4 CASSLGTGPDTQYF
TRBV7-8 CASSLSSKHEQYF
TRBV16 CASSPKTGLASGNTIYF
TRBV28 CASSPIYRESQLGGELFF
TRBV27 CASSLSRLAGEGTDTQYF
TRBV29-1 CSVTLGMDGYTF
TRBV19 CASSRGRSNTEAFF